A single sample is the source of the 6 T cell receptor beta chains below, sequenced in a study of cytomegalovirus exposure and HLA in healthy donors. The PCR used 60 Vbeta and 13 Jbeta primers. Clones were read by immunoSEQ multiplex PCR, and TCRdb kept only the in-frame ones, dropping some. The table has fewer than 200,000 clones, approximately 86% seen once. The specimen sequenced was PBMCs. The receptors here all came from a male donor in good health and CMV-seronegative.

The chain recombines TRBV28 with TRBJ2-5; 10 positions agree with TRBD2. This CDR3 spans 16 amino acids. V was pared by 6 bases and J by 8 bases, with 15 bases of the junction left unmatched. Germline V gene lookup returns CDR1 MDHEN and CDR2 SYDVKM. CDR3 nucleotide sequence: TGTGCCAGCAGCAGATTTATAGCGGGAGGCCAGAATACCCAGTACTTC. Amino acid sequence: CASSRFIAGGQNTQYF.

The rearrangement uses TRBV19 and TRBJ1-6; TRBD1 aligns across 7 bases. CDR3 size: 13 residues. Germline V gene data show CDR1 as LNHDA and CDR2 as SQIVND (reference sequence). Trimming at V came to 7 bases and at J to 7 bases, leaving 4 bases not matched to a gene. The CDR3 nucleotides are TGTGCCAGTAAGCAGGGGGTCAATTCACCCCTCCACTTT. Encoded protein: CASKQGVNSPLHF.

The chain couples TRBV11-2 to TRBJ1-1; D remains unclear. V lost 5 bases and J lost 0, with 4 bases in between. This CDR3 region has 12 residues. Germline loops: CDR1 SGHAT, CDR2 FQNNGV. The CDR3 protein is CASSDMNTEAFF. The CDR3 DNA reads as TGTGCCAGCAGCGACATGAACACTGAAGCTTTCTTT.

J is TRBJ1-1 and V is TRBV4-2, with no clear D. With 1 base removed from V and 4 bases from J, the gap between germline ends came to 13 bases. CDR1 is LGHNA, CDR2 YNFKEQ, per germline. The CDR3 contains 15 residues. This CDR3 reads CASSQAEAGGTEAFF. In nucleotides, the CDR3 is TGTGCCAGCAGCCAAGCCGAAGCGGGAGGCACTGAAGCTTTCTTT.

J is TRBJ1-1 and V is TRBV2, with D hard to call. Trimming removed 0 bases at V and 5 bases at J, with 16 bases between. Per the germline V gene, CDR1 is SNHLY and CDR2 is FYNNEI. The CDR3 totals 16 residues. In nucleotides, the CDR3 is TGTGCCAGCAGTGAAGCGGGCCGCCGTCTTGATACTGAAGCTTTCTTT. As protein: CASSEAGRRLDTEAFF. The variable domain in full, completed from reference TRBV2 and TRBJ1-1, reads EPEVTQTPSHQVTQMGQEVILRCVPISNHLYFYWYRQILGQKVEFLVSFYNNEISEKSEIFDDQFSVERPDGSNFTLKIRSTKLEDSAMYFCASSEAGRRLDTEAFFGQGTRLTVV.

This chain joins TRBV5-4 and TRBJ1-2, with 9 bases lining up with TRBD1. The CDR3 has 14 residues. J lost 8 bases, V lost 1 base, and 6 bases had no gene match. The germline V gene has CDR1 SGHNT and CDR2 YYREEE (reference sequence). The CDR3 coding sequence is TGTGCCAGCAGCTTGACGGGACAGGGTTGGGGCTACACCTTC. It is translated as CASSLTGQGWGYTF.